This TCR beta chain came from a study of radiation and T cells in renal cell carcinoma. General study findings and limits: Top tumor clonotypes rose in blood 2 weeks post-radiation, then contracted.

Data came from immunoSEQ multiplex PCR; TCRdb stores just in-frame clones and leaves some out. This sample has tens of thousands of clones, with about 85% found just once. Described time point: blood 4 weeks post-SBRT, at nephrectomy. Treatment specified: 15 Gy SBRT to primary tumor, nephrectomy 4 weeks later. Clear cell pathology was present in this patient's renal cell carcinoma. CDR1 is LGHNA and CDR2 is YNFKEQ in the germline V gene. The CDR3 consists of 17 residues. Losses at the gene ends were 3 bases for V and 4 bases for J; bases not matched to a gene: 9. In the case of this clone: Its target is not known.

The TCR sequence derives from a man in his forties or fifties with renal cell carcinoma. This chain uses TRBV4-2 with TRBJ2-2; 9 bases map to TRBD2. Here the sequenced sample was blood, taken from a patient whose treatment included radiotherapy and nephrectomy. CDR3 sequence reads: CASSQPGLASSTGELFF. CDR3 in DNA: TGTGCCAGCAGCCAGCCGGGACTAGCCTCGAGCACCGGGGAGCTGTTTTTT.